The clone carrying this T cell receptor beta chain appeared once. Its antigen remains unidentified. Donors consisted of healthy bone marrow donors. The PCR made use of 60 Vbeta and 13 Jbeta primers. Sequenced by immunoSEQ multiplex PCR; TCRdb stores in-frame clones only, minus some. The sample consists of about 71,000 clones, around three quarters of them appearing once. The sample originates from a study of cytomegalovirus exposure and HLA in healthy donors. Points from the study as a whole: As a later analysis showed, several of the most significant clusters appeared to be linked to common viral pathogens. Reports described diagnosis of cytomegalovirus status by the classifier as highly specific and sensitive.

V lost 7 bases and J lost 5, with 11 bases in between. The germline CDR1 and CDR2 sequences are MDHEN and SYDVKM. CDR3 size: 12 residues. This sequence originates from a woman aged 50 to 60 in good health and CMV-seropositive. Sequenced: PBMCs. The rearrangement links TRBV28 to TRBJ1-2; D gene unclear. The CDR3, as DNA: TGTGCCAGCAACGAGGTTCATTATGGCTACACCTTC. As protein: CASNEVHYGYTF.